The 4 T cell receptor beta chains listed next were all sequenced from one sample in a study of radiation and T cells in renal cell carcinoma. Documented time point: blood 2 weeks post-SBRT. Documented treatment: 15 Gy SBRT to primary tumor, nephrectomy 4 weeks later. The table came from immunoSEQ multiplex PCR; TCRdb's copy has only in-frame clones and leaves some out. Here the sample spans around 76,000 clones, about four fifths being singletons. This material consisted of blood, taken from a patient whose treatment included radiotherapy and nephrectomy. Every receptor here comes from a man aged 55-75 years with renal cell carcinoma.

V is TRBV5-1 and J is TRBJ1-4; D possibly corresponds to TRBD1 (5 bases). This CDR3 contains 13 residues. Germline loops: CDR1 SGHRS, CDR2 YFSETQ. V was pared by 4 bases and J by 8 bases, with 12 bases between. The CDR3 loop reads CASSTGAAEKLFF. The CDR3 region has the DNA TGCGCCAGCAGCACCGGGGCTGCCGAAAAACTGTTTTTT.

The chain joins TRBV7-9 to TRBJ2-7; D is unresolved. V lost 8 bases to trimming and J lost 0 bases, with 11 bases between them. Germline-derived CDR1 and CDR2 are SEHNR and FQNEAQ (reference sequence). The CDR3 is made up of 13 amino acids. Written as DNA, the CDR3 is TGTGCCAGCCAGAATTCCCCCTCCTACGAGCAGTACTTC. Translated, it gives CASQNSPSYEQYF.

The gene calls are TRBV5-1 and TRBJ2-1; 9 bases align to TRBD2. Germline V CDR1 and CDR2: SGHRS, YFSETQ. This CDR3 is 19 amino acids long. Trimming removed 3 bases from V and 0 bases from J; junction bases left unmatched: 13. The CDR3 region has the DNA TGCGCCAGCAGCTCCTCCATTTCGACTAGCGGCAGCTCCTACAATGAGCAGTTCTTC. It yields the protein CASSSSISTSGSSYNEQFF.

V gene TRBV6-8 combines with J gene TRBJ2-7; D gene ambiguous. CDR1 and CDR2 (germline): MNHGY, SAAAGT. The CDR3 totals 14 residues. Trimming stripped 5 bases from V and 5 bases from J, with 16 bases between. DNA of the CDR3: TGTGCCAGCAGTGCGACTGCCCAGGAAAACGAGCAGTACTTC. Translated, it gives CASSATAQENEQYF.